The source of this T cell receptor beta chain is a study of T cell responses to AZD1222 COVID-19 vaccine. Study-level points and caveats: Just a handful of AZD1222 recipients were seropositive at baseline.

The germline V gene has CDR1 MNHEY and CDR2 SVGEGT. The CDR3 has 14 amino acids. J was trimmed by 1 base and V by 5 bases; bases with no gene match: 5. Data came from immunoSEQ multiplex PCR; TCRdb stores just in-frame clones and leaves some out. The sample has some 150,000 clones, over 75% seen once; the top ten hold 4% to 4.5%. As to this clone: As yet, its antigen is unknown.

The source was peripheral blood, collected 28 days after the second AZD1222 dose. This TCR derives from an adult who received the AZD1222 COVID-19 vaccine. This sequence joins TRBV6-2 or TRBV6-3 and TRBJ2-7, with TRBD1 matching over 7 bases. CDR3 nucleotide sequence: TGTGCCAGCAGTGACAGGGTAGGATCCTACGAGCAGTACTTC. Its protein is CASSDRVGSYEQYF.